This TCR beta chain appears in the sequencing data of a study of OX40 agonist ivuxolimab in advanced cancers. The study's findings and limits: In the 0.1 to 3.0 mg/kg range, CD4+ and CD8+ blood T cells had expanded clonally by week 6. In the expanded peripheral T cells, antigen specificity was never determined.

Regarding this clone: Its target is unknown.

Sequencing used immunoSEQ multiplex PCR; TCRdb keeps in-frame clones, though not all of them. The table records around 60,000 clones, around 93% of them present only once. The germline V gene has CDR1 SGHAT and CDR2 FQNNGV. Trimming took 2 bases from V and 3 from J; bases not matched to a gene: 1. The CDR3 is 14 residues long. Researchers took blood at baseline, on cycle 4 day 1, and on cycle 7 day 1. The sequence was obtained from an adult with an advanced solid tumor such as melanoma, head and neck, liver or kidney cancer. The genes are TRBV11-2 and TRBJ1-5, with TRBD1 matching 7 bases. Sequenced here: CD4+ or CD8+ T cells sorted from blood, sampled in a trial of the OX40 agonist ivuxolimab. In nucleotides, the CDR3 is TGTGCCAGCAGCTTAAGGGGGCCCAATCAGCCCCAGCATTTT. Translated, it gives CASSLRGPNQPQHF.